The entry below describes one T cell receptor beta chain. The data are from a study of blood T cell repertoires in COVID-19. Across the study: PBMCs, B-cell-depleted T cells, or T cells provided the cDNA or gDNA that made up the material.

Here immunoSEQ multiplex PCR was the method, and the copy in TCRdb shows in-frame clones only, minus some. The table shows some 270,000 clones, with approximately 86% occurring only once. The CDR3 contains 13 residues. CDR1 and CDR2 (germline): SNHLY, FYNNEI. With 7 bases removed from V and 7 bases from J, the gap between germline ends came to 14 bases. Sequencing was performed on peripheral blood. The chain recombines TRBV2 with TRBJ1-5; D call uncertain. The source of this sequence is a man between 40 and 49 years old with active or convalescent COVID-19. The DNA of the CDR3 is TGTGCCAGCACCGCCCGCCCTGAGCAGCCCCAGCATTTT. It codes for CASTARPEQPQHF.